This T cell receptor beta chain was profiled in a study of blood T cell repertoires in COVID-19. About the research overall: Spain, Italy and the United States supplied samples that represented acute and convalescent COVID-19.

The Seattle site enrolled patients during active infection and followed them longitudinally. CDR3 length: 15 amino acids. Per germline, CDR1 MNHEY and CDR2 SVGAGI. V lost 6 bases to trimming and J lost 0 bases, with 12 bases between them. Produced via immunoSEQ multiplex PCR; TCRdb's table is partial and in-frame only. The table records around 82,000 clones, approximately 85% of them present only once. V usage is TRBV6-5 and J usage is TRBJ1-3; the D is unclear. Sequencing was done on a sample of peripheral blood. The TCR originated in a man aged 50 to 60 with COVID-19, enrolled during active disease. CDR3 region: CASSVNRDSGNTIYF. As DNA, the CDR3 is TGTGCCAGCAGCGTGAACAGAGACTCTGGAAACACCATATATTTT.